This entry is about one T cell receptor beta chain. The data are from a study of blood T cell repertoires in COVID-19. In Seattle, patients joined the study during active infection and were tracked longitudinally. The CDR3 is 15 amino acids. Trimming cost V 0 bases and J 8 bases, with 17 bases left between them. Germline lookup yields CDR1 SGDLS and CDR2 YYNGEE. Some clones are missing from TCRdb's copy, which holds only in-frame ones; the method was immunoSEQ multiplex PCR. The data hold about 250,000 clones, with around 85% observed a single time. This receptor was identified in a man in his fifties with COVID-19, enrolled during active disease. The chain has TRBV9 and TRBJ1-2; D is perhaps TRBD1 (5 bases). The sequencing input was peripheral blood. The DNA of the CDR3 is TGTGCCAGCAGCGTAGGTATCACGGCAGGACAAGGCTACACCTTC. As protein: CASSVGITAGQGYTF. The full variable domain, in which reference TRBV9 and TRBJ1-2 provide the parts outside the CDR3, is DSGVTQTPKHLITATGQRVTLRCSPRSGDLSVYWYQQSLDQGLQFLIQYYNGEERAKGNILERFSAQQFPDLHSELNLSSLELGDSALYFCASSVGITAGQGYTFGSGTRLTVV.